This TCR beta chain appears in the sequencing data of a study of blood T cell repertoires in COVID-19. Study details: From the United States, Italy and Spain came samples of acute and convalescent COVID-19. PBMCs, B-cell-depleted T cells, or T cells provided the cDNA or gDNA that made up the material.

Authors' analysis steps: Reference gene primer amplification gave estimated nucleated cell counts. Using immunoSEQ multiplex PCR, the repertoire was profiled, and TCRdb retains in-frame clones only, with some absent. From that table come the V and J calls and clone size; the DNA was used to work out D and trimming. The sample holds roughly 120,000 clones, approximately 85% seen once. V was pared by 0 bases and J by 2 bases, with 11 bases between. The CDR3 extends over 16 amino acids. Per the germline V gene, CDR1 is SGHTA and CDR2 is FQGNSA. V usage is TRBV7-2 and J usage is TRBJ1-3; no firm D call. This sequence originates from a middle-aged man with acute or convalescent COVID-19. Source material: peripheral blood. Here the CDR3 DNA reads TGTGCCAGCAGCTTAGCGCCATCGACTACTGGAAACACCATATATTTT. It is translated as CASSLAPSTTGNTIYF.